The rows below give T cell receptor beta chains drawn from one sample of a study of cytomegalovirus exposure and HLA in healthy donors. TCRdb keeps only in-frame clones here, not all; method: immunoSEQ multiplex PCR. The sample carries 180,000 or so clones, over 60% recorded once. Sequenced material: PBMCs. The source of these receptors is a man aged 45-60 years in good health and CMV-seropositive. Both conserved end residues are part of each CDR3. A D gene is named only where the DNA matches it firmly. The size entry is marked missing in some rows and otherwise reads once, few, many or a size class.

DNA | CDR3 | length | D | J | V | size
TGTGCCATCAGTGAGTCGAGTGAGGGAACGGGACAGTGGGCCGTCGGCTACACCTTC | CAISESSEGTGQWAVGYTF | 19 | TRBD1 | TRBJ1-2 | TRBV10-3 | -
TGTGCCAGCAGCGCCCCCCGGGACTACTCACTCAATGAGCAGTTCTTC | CASSAPRDYSLNEQFF | 16 | TRBD2 | TRBJ2-1 | TRBV5-6 | -
TGTGCCAGCTCACTGGGACTCAATGGAGGAGAGACCCAGTACTTC | CASSLGLNGGETQYF | 15 | - | TRBJ2-5 | TRBV18 | -
TGTGCCAGCAGCTTAGGGCCCTCTGGAAACACCATATATTTT | CASSLGPSGNTIYF | 14 | - | TRBJ1-3 | TRBV7-2 | -
TGTGCCAGCAGTGGACAATCAACTAATGAAAAACTGTTTTTT | CASSGQSTNEKLFF | 14 | - | TRBJ1-4 | TRBV2 | once
TGCAGTGCTGGACAGTTTGAGACCCAGTACTTC | CSAGQFETQYF | 11 | - | TRBJ2-5 | TRBV20-1 | -
TGTGCCAGCAGCTTGTCAAGGAGTGAAGCTTTCTTT | CASSLSRSEAFF | 12 | - | TRBJ1-1 | TRBV7-9 | few
TGTGCCAGCAGCGCGGGACAGCTATATGGCTACACCTTC | CASSAGQLYGYTF | 13 | TRBD1 | TRBJ1-2 | TRBV6-5 | -
TGTGCCAGCAGCTTAGGGACAGGGTTCTACGAGCAGTACTTC | CASSLGTGFYEQYF | 14 | TRBD1 | TRBJ2-7 | TRBV11-1 | -
TGTGCCAGCAGTTACTCCGGACAGCCCTATGGCTACACCTTC | CASSYSGQPYGYTF | 14 | - | TRBJ1-2 | TRBV6-5 | -
TGTGCCAGCAGCCCTTCGGGGAGCACAGATACGCAGTATTTT | CASSPSGSTDTQYF | 14 | - | TRBJ2-3 | TRBV7-7 | once
TGTGCCAGCAGCCCTAGGACAGGGCTCACCGGGGAGCTGTTTTTT | CASSPRTGLTGELFF | 15 | TRBD1 | TRBJ2-2 | TRBV7-3 | -
TGCGCCAGCAGCCCCGGGGACAGGTCCTACGAGCAGTACTTC | CASSPGDRSYEQYF | 14 | TRBD1 | TRBJ2-7 | TRBV5-1 | -
TGTGCCAGCAGCAAAAAGCGGGGTTGGGACATTCAGTACTTC | CASSKKRGWDIQYF | 14 | - | TRBJ2-4 | TRBV21-1 | few
TGTGCCAGCAGCTTCCACGCAGGGGGAATCAATTCACCCCTCCACTTT | CASSFHAGGINSPLHF | 16 | TRBD1 | TRBJ1-6 | TRBV7-2 | -
TGTGCCAGCAGCCCTAGGTTAGATCAGCCCCAGCATTTT | CASSPRLDQPQHF | 13 | - | TRBJ1-5 | TRBV6-5 | -
TGCGCCAGCAGCCCGGGACTAGAACACAATGAGCAGTTCTTC | CASSPGLEHNEQFF | 14 | TRBD2 | TRBJ2-1 | TRBV5-1 | -
TGTGCCAGCAGCCGAGTAGGGAGACATGGCTACACCTTC | CASSRVGRHGYTF | 13 | - | TRBJ1-2 | TRBV28 | -
TGTGCCAGCAGTTACAGGGGGCGCGGCTCCTACAATGAGCAGTTCTTC | CASSYRGRGSYNEQFF | 16 | TRBD1 | TRBJ2-1 | TRBV7-9 | -
TGTGCCACCAGTCGATTACCGGGACTAAGCACAGATACGCAGTATTTT | CATSRLPGLSTDTQYF | 16 | TRBD2 | TRBJ2-3 | TRBV15 | -
TGTGCCAGTAGTATCTCGGCAGGGAGGCTCTACGAGCAGTACTTC | CASSISAGRLYEQYF | 15 | - | TRBJ2-7 | TRBV19 | -
TGTGCCAGTAGTATACGTGACGGGTCTCTCAATGAGCAGTTCTTC | CASSIRDGSLNEQFF | 15 | - | TRBJ2-1 | TRBV19 | -
TGCGCCAGCAACCTCGGGGGAGGGGAAGAGACCCAGTACTTC | CASNLGGGEETQYF | 14 | TRBD2 | TRBJ2-5 | TRBV5-1 | -
TGTGCCAGAAGCGGGAGGAACTTC | CARSGRNF | 8 | - | TRBJ2-5 | TRBV7-5 | -
TGTGCCAGCAGCGTAGCTCTTGACAGATTCTATGGCTACACCTTC | CASSVALDRFYGYTF | 15 | - | TRBJ1-2 | TRBV9 | -
TGTGCCAGCAGAGGGACAGGGGCCCAGCCCCAGCATTTT | CASRGTGAQPQHF | 13 | TRBD1 | TRBJ1-5 | TRBV6-5 | -
TGCGCCAGCAGACCTGGACAGGACTATGGCTACACCTTC | CASRPGQDYGYTF | 13 | TRBD1 | TRBJ1-2 | TRBV5-1 | -
TGCGCCAGCAGCTGGGGACTAGCGAGTGGGGCCAACGTCCTGACTTTC | CASSWGLASGANVLTF | 16 | TRBD2 | TRBJ2-6 | TRBV5-1 | -
TGTGCCAGCAGCGTACTTCAACCTACAGGGGGTACTGAAGCTTTCTTT | CASSVLQPTGGTEAFF | 16 | TRBD1 | TRBJ1-1 | TRBV9 | -